These T cell receptor beta chains were read from a single sample in a study of blood T cell repertoires in COVID-19. The method was immunoSEQ multiplex PCR; TCRdb's version includes in-frame clones alone and lacks a portion of them. The sample has about 330,000 clones; 65% to 90% are singletons. The sequencing input was PBMCs or T cells enriched from blood (not recorded which). The receptors come from a woman under 30 who had recovered from COVID-19. The CDR3 runs from the conserved cysteine through the conserved F or W. D genes are given only for firm matches. The size entry is marked missing in some rows and otherwise reads once, few, many or a size class.

abundance: .
v_gene: TRBV4-1
d_gene: .
j_gene: TRBJ2-2
CDR3nt: TGCGCCAGCAGTCAGGACGGGACTCCGAAGACCGGGGAGCTGTTTTTT
CDR3aa: CASSQDGTPKTGELFF

abundance: .
v_gene: TRBV5-1
d_gene: TRBD1
j_gene: TRBJ1-1
CDR3nt: TGCGCCAGCAGTTATGGACAGGGATGGGAGGGCACTGAAGCTTTCTTT
CDR3aa: CASSYGQGWEGTEAFF

abundance: few
v_gene: TRBV5-6
d_gene: .
j_gene: TRBJ1-2
CDR3nt: TGTGCCAGCAGCTCCCGACTCCTACCCCCCTATGGCTACACCTTC
CDR3aa: CASSSRLLPPYGYTF

abundance: .
v_gene: TRBV10-3
d_gene: .
j_gene: TRBJ2-7
CDR3nt: TGTGCCATCAATGCCAACGGAGGACGGGGTGGCGAGCAGTACTTC
CDR3aa: CAINANGGRGGEQYF

abundance: .
v_gene: TRBV21-1
d_gene: .
j_gene: TRBJ1-1
CDR3nt: TGTGCCAGCAGCAAAGCCGCAGGGGAGAGCACTGAAGCTTTCTTT
CDR3aa: CASSKAAGESTEAFF

abundance: .
v_gene: TRBV7-9
d_gene: .
j_gene: TRBJ2-7
CDR3nt: TGTGCCAGCAGCTTGCAGGATTACGAGCAGTACTTC
CDR3aa: CASSLQDYEQYF

abundance: .
v_gene: TRBV25-1
d_gene: .
j_gene: TRBJ1-6
CDR3nt: TGTGCCAGCAGTGATAACGGCGGATTCAATTCACCCCTCCACTTT
CDR3aa: CASSDNGGFNSPLHF

abundance: .
v_gene: TRBV4-1
d_gene: .
j_gene: TRBJ1-1
CDR3nt: TGCGCCAGCAGCCATTTACAGGGCTTGAACACTGAAGCTTTCTTT
CDR3aa: CASSHLQGLNTEAFF

abundance: .
v_gene: TRBV12-3/TRBV12-4
d_gene: .
j_gene: TRBJ1-2
CDR3nt: TGTGCCAGCAGTTCGGGGAGGGGGGATGGCTACACCTTC
CDR3aa: CASSSGRGDGYTF

abundance: .
v_gene: TRBV5-4
d_gene: TRBD2
j_gene: TRBJ2-1
CDR3nt: TGTGCCAGCAGCTTAAGTGCCGGGACTAGCGGTTACAATGAGCAGTTCTTC
CDR3aa: CASSLSAGTSGYNEQFF

abundance: once
v_gene: TRBV10-3
d_gene: TRBD1
j_gene: TRBJ1-2
CDR3nt: TGTGCCATCAGGACGGACAGGGAGGCCTATGGCTACACCTTC
CDR3aa: CAIRTDREAYGYTF

abundance: once
v_gene: TRBV5-1
d_gene: .
j_gene: TRBJ1-6
CDR3nt: TGCGCCAGCAGCTTAGACAGATCGCCCTATAATTCACCCCTCCACTTT
CDR3aa: CASSLDRSPYNSPLHF

abundance: once
v_gene: TRBV11-3
d_gene: TRBD2
j_gene: TRBJ2-3
CDR3nt: TGTGCCAGCAGCTTACAAGGGGCGGGAGCTGGTACAGATACGCAGTATTTT
CDR3aa: CASSLQGAGAGTDTQYF

abundance: .
v_gene: TRBV2
d_gene: .
j_gene: TRBJ2-2
CDR3nt: TGTGCCAGCAGTGATTTAAGGGAGACCGGGGAGCTGTTTTTT
CDR3aa: CASSDLRETGELFF

abundance: .
v_gene: TRBV10-1
d_gene: TRBD2
j_gene: TRBJ2-5
CDR3nt: TGCGCCAGCAGTGTGGGGGGGAGCCAGGAGACCCAGTACTTC
CDR3aa: CASSVGGSQETQYF

abundance: .
v_gene: TRBV7-9
d_gene: TRBD1
j_gene: TRBJ1-4
CDR3nt: TGTGCCAGCAGCCCACTCCACGGTCCACGGGACAGATATAATGAAAAACTGTTTTTT
CDR3aa: CASSPLHGPRDRYNEKLFF

abundance: .
v_gene: TRBV30
d_gene: .
j_gene: TRBJ1-1
CDR3nt: TGTGCCTGGACTAAGTCCCGGAGCACTGAAGCTTTCTTT
CDR3aa: CAWTKSRSTEAFF

abundance: .
v_gene: TRBV6-5
d_gene: .
j_gene: TRBJ1-1
CDR3nt: TGTGCCAGCAGTTACTCCGCAGGGTGGATTGCTGAAGCTTTCTTT
CDR3aa: CASSYSAGWIAEAFF

abundance: .
v_gene: TRBV5-8
d_gene: TRBD1
j_gene: TRBJ1-1
CDR3nt: TGTGCCAGCAGCTCCGGGACAGGGGGCAGGGCTGAAGCTTTCTTT
CDR3aa: CASSSGTGGRAEAFF

abundance: .
v_gene: TRBV5-1
d_gene: TRBD2
j_gene: TRBJ2-1
CDR3nt: TGCGCCAGCAGCCCCGGACTAGCGGGAGGGCCGGAGCAGTTCTTC
CDR3aa: CASSPGLAGGPEQFF

abundance: .
v_gene: TRBV5-1
d_gene: .
j_gene: TRBJ1-6
CDR3nt: TGCGCCAGCAGCTTGGGAACAGGGAGAGATTCACCCCTCCACTTT
CDR3aa: CASSLGTGRDSPLHF

abundance: .
v_gene: TRBV3-1/TRBV3-2
d_gene: .
j_gene: TRBJ1-2
CDR3nt: TGTGCCAGCAGCCAAGATCCGGCGAGGAGCTATGGCTACACCTTC
CDR3aa: CASSQDPARSYGYTF

abundance: .
v_gene: TRBV10-2
d_gene: .
j_gene: TRBJ2-3
CDR3nt: TGCGCCAGCAGTTACAACAGGGTGGAAGATACGCAGTATTTT
CDR3aa: CASSYNRVEDTQYF

abundance: few
v_gene: TRBV5-4
d_gene: .
j_gene: TRBJ1-1
CDR3nt: TGTGCCAGCAGCTTAGGGGGGGGCATGAACACTGAAGCTTTCTTT
CDR3aa: CASSLGGGMNTEAFF

abundance: once
v_gene: TRBV9
d_gene: TRBD2
j_gene: TRBJ2-1
CDR3nt: TGTGCCAGCAGCGCGAGGGGAGCGGGAGTCTACAATGAGCAGTTCTTC
CDR3aa: CASSARGAGVYNEQFF

abundance: .
v_gene: TRBV30
d_gene: TRBD2
j_gene: TRBJ2-6
CDR3nt: TGTGCCTGGAGTGTTCGGACTAGCGGGGCATCCAAATTCTCTGGGGCCAACGTCCTGACTTTC
CDR3aa: CAWSVRTSGASKFSGANVLTF

abundance: .
v_gene: TRBV6-5
d_gene: TRBD1
j_gene: TRBJ2-5
CDR3nt: TGTGCCAGCGGGACAGGGAATCGGGGGGAGACCCAGTACTTC
CDR3aa: CASGTGNRGETQYF

abundance: .
v_gene: TRBV9
d_gene: TRBD1
j_gene: TRBJ1-2
CDR3nt: TGTGCCAGCAGCGGACAGGGGCTGGTGAATGGCTACACCTTC
CDR3aa: CASSGQGLVNGYTF

abundance: .
v_gene: TRBV19
d_gene: TRBD2
j_gene: TRBJ2-2
CDR3nt: TGTGCCAGTAGTCTACGGGACTATTCCCGGACCGGGTTCGCCGGGGAGCTGTTTTTT
CDR3aa: CASSLRDYSRTGFAGELFF

abundance: .
v_gene: TRBV12-3/TRBV12-4
d_gene: TRBD1
j_gene: TRBJ2-7
CDR3nt: TGTGCCAGCAGTTACGGGACAGGGAGCGAGCAGTACTTC
CDR3aa: CASSYGTGSEQYF

abundance: .
v_gene: TRBV5-1
d_gene: TRBD1
j_gene: TRBJ1-4
CDR3nt: TGCGCCAGCAGCACAGGACAGGGGGCAACTAATGAAAAACTGTTTTTT
CDR3aa: CASSTGQGATNEKLFF

abundance: .
v_gene: TRBV30
d_gene: TRBD1
j_gene: TRBJ1-5
CDR3nt: TGTGCCTGGAAGCCGGACAGGGGTACGGGTCTTAGCAATCAGCCCCAGCATTTT
CDR3aa: CAWKPDRGTGLSNQPQHF

abundance: .
v_gene: TRBV24-1
d_gene: .
j_gene: TRBJ2-5
CDR3nt: TGTGCCACCAGTGAAGGACTCCAAGAGACCCAGTACTTC
CDR3aa: CATSEGLQETQYF

abundance: once
v_gene: TRBV18
d_gene: .
j_gene: TRBJ1-6
CDR3nt: TGTGCCAGCTCACCAGCGACAGGACGTTCACCCCTCCACTTT
CDR3aa: CASSPATGRSPLHF

abundance: .
v_gene: TRBV11-2
d_gene: TRBD1
j_gene: TRBJ1-6
CDR3nt: TGTGCCAGCAGCTCGGGACAGGGCTATTCACCCCTCCACTTT
CDR3aa: CASSSGQGYSPLHF

abundance: .
v_gene: TRBV2
d_gene: .
j_gene: TRBJ1-3
CDR3nt: TGTGCCAGCAGTGAAGGGGGGCAGGGTGGAAACACCATATATTTT
CDR3aa: CASSEGGQGGNTIYF

abundance: .
v_gene: TRBV27
d_gene: .
j_gene: TRBJ1-2
CDR3nt: TGTGCCAGCAGTTCCCGGGAAATTGGCGCTGGCTACACCTTC
CDR3aa: CASSSREIGAGYTF

abundance: .
v_gene: TRBV12-5
d_gene: .
j_gene: TRBJ1-1
CDR3nt: TGTGCTAGTGGTTTGGGGGCCGGGGGGAACACTGAAGCTTTCTTT
CDR3aa: CASGLGAGGNTEAFF

abundance: .
v_gene: TRBV30
d_gene: TRBD1
j_gene: TRBJ1-5
CDR3nt: TGTGCCTGGACTGCAGGGGGAAGCCAGCCCCAGCATTTT
CDR3aa: CAWTAGGSQPQHF

abundance: .
v_gene: TRBV4-2
d_gene: TRBD1
j_gene: TRBJ1-5
CDR3nt: TGTGCCAGCAGCCAGGACAGGGACGATCAGCCCCAGCATTTT
CDR3aa: CASSQDRDDQPQHF

abundance: .
v_gene: TRBV11-2
d_gene: .
j_gene: TRBJ2-7
CDR3nt: TGTGCCAGCAGCTCCGACAGCCCCTACGAGCAGTACTTC
CDR3aa: CASSSDSPYEQYF

abundance: .
v_gene: TRBV6-5
d_gene: TRBD1
j_gene: TRBJ2-5
CDR3nt: TGTGCCAGCAGTTCGACCCGGACGGGACAGCAAGAGACCCAGTACTTC
CDR3aa: CASSSTRTGQQETQYF

abundance: .
v_gene: TRBV29-1
d_gene: TRBD2
j_gene: TRBJ2-7
CDR3nt: TGCAGCGTTGAACTCCTTCTAGCGGGAGGGAGCTCCTACGAGCAGTACTTC
CDR3aa: CSVELLLAGGSSYEQYF

abundance: .
v_gene: TRBV23-1
d_gene: .
j_gene: TRBJ2-3
CDR3nt: TGCGCCAGCACGCTGCTGATAAGCGATGTACCAGATACGCAGTATTTT
CDR3aa: CASTLLISDVPDTQYF

abundance: .
v_gene: TRBV9
d_gene: .
j_gene: TRBJ2-3
CDR3nt: TGTGCCAGCGGCCGGGAACCCTTCACAGATACGCAGTATTTT
CDR3aa: CASGREPFTDTQYF

abundance: .
v_gene: TRBV3-1/TRBV3-2
d_gene: TRBD2
j_gene: TRBJ2-5
CDR3nt: TGTGCCAGCAGCCAAGGCCCTAGCGGGCCAGAGACCCAGTACTTC
CDR3aa: CASSQGPSGPETQYF

abundance: few
v_gene: TRBV6-4
d_gene: .
j_gene: TRBJ2-2
CDR3nt: TGTGCCAGCAGTGACAAGGCTAGCTCAGGGGAGCTGTTTTTT
CDR3aa: CASSDKASSGELFF

abundance: .
v_gene: TRBV6-1
d_gene: .
j_gene: TRBJ1-3
CDR3nt: TGTGCCAGCAGTGAAGCAACAGGGCCCGGAAACACCATATATTTT
CDR3aa: CASSEATGPGNTIYF

abundance: .
v_gene: TRBV6-5
d_gene: .
j_gene: TRBJ2-7
CDR3nt: TGTGCCAGTCGAGTAGGACAGACTACTCGGGAGCAGTACTTC
CDR3aa: CASRVGQTTREQYF

abundance: once
v_gene: TRBV27
d_gene: TRBD2
j_gene: TRBJ2-1
CDR3nt: TGTGCCAGCAGTTCGGATTTCCTTCTAGCGGGAGGGTACAATGAGCAGTTCTTC
CDR3aa: CASSSDFLLAGGYNEQFF

abundance: .
v_gene: TRBV28
d_gene: .
j_gene: TRBJ2-7
CDR3nt: TGTGCCAGCAGTTCCCCCTCCATAGAGAACGAGCAGTACTTC
CDR3aa: CASSSPSIENEQYF

abundance: .
v_gene: TRBV6-5
d_gene: .
j_gene: TRBJ2-7
CDR3nt: TGTGCCAGCAGTTACGAGGGATACCCTATCTACGAGCAGTACTTC
CDR3aa: CASSYEGYPIYEQYF